These T cell receptor beta chains were read from a single sample in a study of blood T cell repertoires in COVID-19. Generated by immunoSEQ multiplex PCR, the TCRdb table keeps only in-frame clones and is missing some. This sample has about 190,000 clones; approximately 77% occur once, and the top ten carry about 11%. The sequenced sample was peripheral blood. The receptors derive from a woman of 80 years or more with active or convalescent COVID-19. The CDR3 runs from the conserved cysteine through the conserved F or W. The D gene is left open where the match is weak. Clone size appears in some rows only: once, few, many, or a class for an expanded clone.

clone_size d_call j_call v_call cdr3_aa cdr3_nt
. TRBD2 TRBJ2-5 TRBV5-4 CASSSGVGQETQYF TGTGCCAGCAGCAGCGGGGTCGGGCAAGAGACCCAGTACTTC
. . TRBJ2-3 TRBV19 CASRQSGDTQYF TGTGCCAGCCGACAGTCGGGAGATACGCAGTATTTT
. . TRBJ1-1 TRBV2 CASRRQRWTEAFF TGTGCCAGCAGGCGACAACGGTGGACTGAAGCTTTCTTT
. . TRBJ1-6 TRBV6-4 CASSDGGNSPLHF TGTGCCAGCAGTGACGGAGGAAATTCACCCCTCCACTTT
few . TRBJ1-4 TRBV30 CAWSPPYGQENEKLFF TGTGCCTGGAGTCCACCATATGGGCAGGAAAATGAAAAACTGTTTTTT
once . TRBJ2-5 TRBV5-1 CASSSQQETQYF TGCGCCAGCAGCTCACAACAAGAGACCCAGTACTTC
. . TRBJ2-3 TRBV3-1/TRBV3-2 CASSQTGVSDTQYF TGTGCCAGCAGCCAGACGGGAGTGTCTGATACGCAGTATTTT
. TRBD1 TRBJ1-5 TRBV7-2 CASSLEGTGHLAQHF TGTGCCAGCAGCTTAGAGGGGACAGGGCATCTAGCCCAGCATTTT
. . TRBJ2-2 TRBV5-1 CASRGAVFSMNTGELFF TGCGCCAGCAGGGGAGCGGTTTTCTCGATGAACACCGGGGAGCTGTTTTTT
few . TRBJ1-1 TRBV7-2 CASSILTTEAFF TGTGCCAGCAGCATACTCACCACTGAAGCTTTCTTT
. . TRBJ1-1 TRBV18 CASSPRTASTYGTEAFF TGTGCCAGCTCACCTAGGACAGCCTCTACCTACGGCACTGAAGCTTTCTTT
. . TRBJ1-4 TRBV7-9 CASSSRSTNEKLFF TGTGCCAGCAGCTCGCGGTCAACTAATGAAAAACTGTTTTTT
. . TRBJ1-1 TRBV5-1 CASSLAGGSAEAFF TGCGCCAGCAGCTTGGCCGGGGGGTCCGCTGAAGCTTTCTTT
. TRBD1 TRBJ1-2 TRBV4-1 CASSQGRGRDYGYTF TGCGCCAGCAGCCAAGGCAGGGGGCGGGACTATGGCTACACCTTC
. TRBD1 TRBJ2-3 TRBV5-1 CASSLGIQGASTDTQYF TGCGCCAGCAGCTTGGGGATCCAGGGGGCAAGCACAGATACGCAGTATTTT
few . TRBJ1-5 TRBV9 CASSVTDSNQPQHF TGTGCCAGCAGCGTAACAGATAGCAATCAGCCCCAGCATTTT
. TRBD2 TRBJ2-7 TRBV30 CAWSGLAGLGEQYF TGTGCCTGGAGTGGACTAGCGGGACTTGGCGAGCAGTACTTC
few TRBD1 TRBJ1-1 TRBV28 CASSTNTASQGATEAFF TGTGCCAGCAGTACGAATACCGCGTCTCAGGGGGCCACTGAAGCTTTCTTT
. TRBD1 TRBJ1-1 TRBV7-9 CASSSTAGGTEAFF TGTGCCAGCAGCTCTACTGCAGGGGGGACTGAAGCTTTCTTT
. . TRBJ1-1 TRBV5-4 CATHRHLPNTEAFF TGTGCCACCCATAGACACCTTCCGAACACTGAAGCTTTCTTT
. TRBD2 TRBJ2-5 TRBV5-1 CASSPGEGVILETQYF TGCGCCAGCAGCCCCGGGGAGGGAGTAATATTAGAGACCCAGTACTTC
. . TRBJ1-1 TRBV6-5 CASSNTENTEAFF TGTGCCAGCAGTAATACAGAGAACACTGAAGCTTTCTTT
. . TRBJ2-5 TRBV5-4 CASSFKADQETQYF TGTGCCAGCAGCTTTAAAGCGGATCAAGAGACCCAGTACTTC
. . TRBJ1-1 TRBV18 CASSPAGEGTEAFF TGTGCCAGCTCACCAGCTGGGGAGGGGACTGAAGCTTTCTTT
few . TRBJ2-2 TRBV23-1 CASSPGRTVPNTGELFF TGCGCCAGCAGTCCGGGTCGGACAGTCCCGAACACCGGGGAGCTGTTTTTT
. TRBD2 TRBJ2-3 TRBV5-1 CASSLALAGGADTQYF TGCGCCAGCAGCTTGGCTCTAGCGGGGGGCGCGGATACGCAGTATTTT
. TRBD1 TRBJ2-1 TRBV18 CASSPPGSGTGLNEQFF TGTGCCAGCTCACCACCAGGCTCCGGGACAGGGCTTAATGAGCAGTTCTTC
. . TRBJ1-4 TRBV2 CASSSGLREKLFF TGTGCCAGCAGCTCCGGGTTGCGGGAAAAACTGTTTTTT
. TRBD2 TRBJ2-2 TRBV5-1 CASSPGLAGGELFF TGCGCCAGCAGCCCCGGACTAGCCGGCGGGGAGCTGTTTTTT
. TRBD1 TRBJ2-3 TRBV11-1 CASSPGQGLTDTQYF TGTGCCAGCAGCCCGGGACAGGGTTTAACAGATACGCAGTATTTT
once . TRBJ2-1 TRBV2 CASSPRLDNEQFF TGTGCCAGCAGTCCCCGACTAGACAATGAGCAGTTCTTC
few . TRBJ1-1 TRBV11-2 CASSLDWGGNTEAFF TGTGCCAGCAGCTTAGATTGGGGGGGAAACACTGAAGCTTTCTTT
. . TRBJ1-5 TRBV6-5 CASTLRGSFPFF TGTGCCAGCACCCTGAGGGGGTCGTTCCCATTTTTT
. TRBD1 TRBJ2-1 TRBV18 CASSPRETGGASGYNEQFF TGTGCCAGCTCACCCAGGGAGACAGGGGGAGCATCGGGATACAATGAGCAGTTCTTC
. TRBD1 TRBJ2-1 TRBV9 CASSVGTGAYNEQFF TGTGCCAGCAGCGTTGGGACAGGGGCCTACAATGAGCAGTTCTTC
. . TRBJ2-1 TRBV10-1 CASSDPFRGNNEQFF TGCGCCAGCAGTGACCCTTTCCGGGGAAACAATGAGCAGTTCTTC
. TRBD1 TRBJ2-3 TRBV4-1 CASRTGTDPTDTQYF TGCGCCAGCCGAACCGGGACAGACCCCACAGATACGCAGTATTTT
. TRBD2 TRBJ2-7 TRBV4-2 CASSHVTGTTAYEQYF TGTGCCAGCAGCCATGTAACCGGGACTACCGCATACGAGCAGTACTTC
. TRBD1 TRBJ1-5 TRBV6-2/TRBV6-3 CASSYSGGRQPQHF TGTGCCAGCAGTTACTCAGGGGGCAGGCAGCCCCAGCATTTT
few TRBD1 TRBJ1-2 TRBV28 CASSTGVYGYTF TGTGCCAGCAGTACAGGGGTCTATGGCTACACCTTC
. . TRBJ2-7 TRBV29-1 CSALRREAHEQYF TGCAGCGCCTTACGCCGGGAAGCCCACGAGCAGTACTTC
. . TRBJ1-4 TRBV6-1 CASSEIRATNEKLFF TGTGCCAGCAGTGAGATCAGGGCAACTAATGAAAAACTGTTTTTT
. . TRBJ2-7 TRBV29-1 CSVRQGGSYEQYF TGCAGCGTCCGACAGGGAGGCTCCTACGAGCAGTACTTC
. . TRBJ1-1 TRBV5-1 CASSYGGGNTEAFF TGCGCCAGCAGCTATGGAGGCGGAAACACTGAAGCTTTCTTT
. TRBD1 TRBJ1-5 TRBV18 CASSLGQGEEPQHF TGTGCCAGCTCACTAGGACAGGGTGAGGAGCCCCAGCATTTT
. . TRBJ1-2 TRBV19 CASSIVAGSYGYTF TGTGCCAGTAGTATAGTGGCAGGTTCATATGGCTACACCTTC
. . TRBJ2-3 TRBV7-2 CASSSRTAASTDTQYF TGTGCCAGCAGCTCTAGGACAGCCGCTAGCACAGATACGCAGTATTTT
. . TRBJ1-1 TRBV19 CASSIPPGGKNTEAFF TGTGCCAGTAGTATTCCCCCGGGAGGTAAGAACACTGAAGCTTTCTTT
. . TRBJ1-6 TRBV28 CASSQLVLGDNSPLHF TGTGCCAGCAGCCAGTTGGTTTTGGGAGATAATTCACCCCTCCACTTT
. . TRBJ2-7 TRBV7-3 CASSRTSVDEQYF TGTGCCAGCAGCCGAACCTCAGTCGACGAGCAGTACTTC
once . TRBJ2-5 TRBV5-1 CASSFLPGTQETQYF TGCGCCAGCAGCTTTCTTCCGGGGACACAAGAGACCCAGTACTTC
. . TRBJ2-7 TRBV19 CASSTLAKDYEQYF TGTGCCAGTAGTACGCTAGCGAAAGACTACGAGCAGTACTTC
. . TRBJ1-5 TRBV28 CASGGYGGGRNQPQHF TGTGCCAGCGGCGGGTATGGTGGGGGCCGCAATCAGCCCCAGCATTTT
. . TRBJ1-2 TRBV27 CASSFNRRNYGYTF TGTGCCAGCAGTTTTAACAGGCGTAACTATGGCTACACCTTC
. TRBD1 TRBJ1-3 TRBV13 CASSTRDRGPTGGNTIYF TGTGCCAGCAGCACCCGGGACAGGGGTCCAACCGGTGGAAACACCATATATTTT